Listed here are 22 T cell receptor beta chains from one sample, sequenced in a study of blood T cells in healthy people across ages. Primers used in a second PCR of roughly 7 to 11 cycles were a sample-barcoded 5' primer and a J-beta primer mix. Each CDR3 protein gets one entry after TCRdb re-called the 5' RACE reads with MiXCR. The data show about 900,000 distinct CDR3 sequences, with less than 80% seen just once and about a quarter held by the top ten. Input material: blood. These receptors were obtained from a man aged 25 to 40 in good health.

The CDR3 coding sequence is TGTGCCAGCAGCTTATCCCAGAGAGGCACAGATACGCAGTATTTT. It codes for CASSLSQRGTDTQYF. V usage is TRBV7-2 and J usage is TRBJ2-3; D not certain. CDR3 length: 15 amino acids. Germline CDR1 reads SGHTA; CDR2 reads FQGNSA. Trimming shortened V by 2 bases and J by 1 base, and 10 bases separated the two germline ends.

The rearrangement links TRBV6-1 to TRBJ2-1; D not resolved. Germline V gives CDR1 MNHNS, CDR2 SASEGT. The CDR3 totals 11 residues. Trimming shortened V by 7 bases and J by 9 bases, and 10 bases separated the two germline ends. CDR3 bases: TGTGCCAGCACGGGCGTAAGTGAGCAGTTCTTC. Amino acid sequence: CASTGVSEQFF.

The CDR3 spells CASSQHGGPGTEAFF. DNA of the CDR3: TGCGCCAGCAGCCAACACGGGGGGCCGGGGACTGAAGCTTTCTTT. J is TRBJ1-1 and V is TRBV4-3; weak D call: TRBD1 (6 bases). The V gene lost 2 bases and the J gene lost 5 bases, with 15 bases spanning the gap. Per germline, CDR1 LGHNA and CDR2 YSLEER. This CDR3 is built from 15 residues.

About this clonotype itself: A read error may produce the germline difference seen at one junction end. The gene calls are TRBV7-2 and TRBJ2-7, with 7 positions matching TRBD1. CDR1 and CDR2 (germline): SGHTA, FQGNSA. The CDR3 has 16 amino acids. This chain's CDR3 is CASGLSRLEGATEQYF. In nucleotides, the CDR3 is TGTGCCAGCGGCTTATCTCGCCTCGAGGGGGCTACCGAGCAGTACTTC.

This clonotype was found once. The J gene is TRBJ2-7, the V gene TRBV12-3 or TRBV12-4; the match to TRBD1 covers 7 bases. The J call may be mistaken, given a closer DNA end match to TRBJ2-4. The CDR3 sequence is 12 residues long. The DNA for the CDR3 is TGTGCCAGCAGTTTTTCAGGGGGCATTCAGTACTTC. Amino acids: CASSFSGGIQYF.

This rearrangement joins TRBV13 to TRBJ2-4; either TRBD1 or TRBD2 may supply D (5 bases each). The J call is uncertain, as TRBJ2-7 better fits the DNA end. The CDR3 extends over 13 amino acids. Germline CDR1 is PRHDT and CDR2 is FYEKMQ (reference sequence). The CDR3 DNA is TGTGCCAGCAGCTCGGGGCCATCGGACGAGCAGTACTTC. It translates to CASSSGPSDEQYF.

In its sample, this clonotype was seen a few times. The J gene is TRBJ2-5, the V gene TRBV4-2, with a tentative D call TRBD2 (5 bases). CDR1 is LGHNA, CDR2 YNFKEQ, per germline. CDR3 length equals 17 residues. V lost 4 bases and J lost 2, with 20 bases in between. CDR3 loop: CASSRPPERLTQETQYF. As DNA, the CDR3 is TGTGCCAGCAGCCGCCCACCGGAGCGGTTAACACAAGAGACCCAGTACTTC.

The table lists this clonotype with a few counts. The rearrangement uses TRBV4-2 and TRBJ2-7, with no clear D. The CDR3 covers 13 residues. Germline V CDR1 and CDR2: LGHNA, YNFKEQ. The V end was cut by 5 bases, the J end by 6 bases, with 14 bases between. This CDR3 reads CASSDSVSAEQYF. In DNA, the CDR3 is TGTGCCAGCAGCGATTCGGTATCCGCCGAGCAGTACTTC.

This clonotype is a singleton in its sample. V and J are TRBV7-9 and TRBJ1-6, with D uncertain. The CDR3 is made up of 14 amino acids. CDR1 and CDR2 from the germline V gene are SEHNR and FQNEAQ (reference sequence). V lost 1 base and J 8 bases, leaving 9 bases between the germline ends. The CDR3 sequence is CASSLEVLDSPLHF. The CDR3 region has the DNA TGTGCCAGCAGCTTAGAAGTATTAGATTCACCCCTCCACTTT.

J is TRBJ1-1 and V is TRBV6-2 or TRBV6-3; TRBD1 is a possible D gene (6 bases). Germline V gene sequence: CDR1 MNHEY, CDR2 SVGEGT. The length of the CDR3 is 12 residues. The V and J ends lost 6 bases and 4 bases respectively, with 9 bases between them. The CDR3 DNA reads as TGTGCCAGCAGCCAACAGGGCACTGAAGCTTTCTTT. The encoded protein is CASSQQGTEAFF.

J is TRBJ2-5 and V is TRBV12-3 or TRBV12-4; 9 bases line up with TRBD1. The DNA matches TRBJ2-7 better at its end, which makes the J call doubtful. CDR3 length: 14 residues. The CDR3 region is CASSFGGQGGEQYF. CDR3 DNA: TGTGCCAGCAGTTTTGGGGGACAGGGAGGCGAGCAGTACTTC.

The V gene is TRBV9, the J gene TRBJ2-3, with 13 bases lining up with TRBD2. The CDR3 loop spans 18 amino acids. V dropped 0 bases and J dropped 2; count of bases not matched to a gene: 6. Germline assignment: CDR1 SGDLS and CDR2 YYNGEE. The DNA for the CDR3 is TGTGCCAGCAGCGTAGTTTCGGGGACTAGCGGGGCCACAGATACGCAGTATTTT. Amino acid sequence: CASSVVSGTSGATDTQYF.

In its sample, this clonotype was seen a few times. V is TRBV6-4 and J is TRBJ2-1; no firm D call. V was trimmed by 3 bases and J by 7 bases, leaving 7 bases between them. CDR3 length: 12 amino acids. Germline CDR1 MRHNA, CDR2 SNTAGT. CDR3 amino acids: CASSDRENEQFF. For the CDR3, the DNA is TGTGCCAGCAGTGATAGGGAAAATGAGCAGTTCTTC.

The chain uses TRBV20-1 and TRBJ2-7; D gene unclear. Per germline, CDR1 DFQATT and CDR2 SNEGSKA (reference sequence). The CDR3 spans 10 residues. V shed 4 bases and J shed 4 bases, with 5 bases lying between them. The CDR3 bases are TGCAGTGCTATTAAGTACGAGCAGTACTTC. Residues: CSAIKYEQYF.

The chain employs TRBV4-3 and TRBJ2-4; 7 nucleotides agree with TRBD1. After removal of 5 bases from V and 0 bases from J, the junction contained 4 bases not matched to a gene. This CDR3 spans 15 amino acids. Per germline, CDR1 LGHNA and CDR2 YSLEER. The DNA of the CDR3 is TGCGCCAGCAGCAAAGGGACAGTAGCCAAAAACATTCAGTACTTC. Protein sequence: CASSKGTVAKNIQYF.

This clonotype was recorded a few times. This rearrangement joins TRBV6-5 to TRBJ2-5; D is possibly TRBD2 (5 bases). The CDR3 covers 15 residues. Germline values: CDR1 MNHEY, CDR2 SVGAGI. V lost 3 bases, J lost 5 bases, and 16 bases lay in between. The CDR3 reads CASSYSPRGRETQYF. The CDR3 bases are TGTGCCAGCAGTTATTCCCCCCGGGGAAGGGAGACCCAGTACTTC.

This chain connects TRBV14 to TRBJ2-2; D is ambiguous. This CDR3 region has 14 residues. V lost 2 bases and J 9 bases, leaving 13 bases between the germline ends. Germline-derived CDR1 and CDR2 are SGHDN and FVKESK. The CDR3 region is CASSQQPSNRELFF. CDR3 DNA sequence: TGTGCCAGCAGCCAACAACCGTCAAATAGGGAGCTGTTTTTT.

This sequence joins TRBV7-9 and TRBJ2-4; TRBD1 agrees at 7 bases. J lost 8 bases, V lost 10 bases, and 8 bases had no gene match. The CDR3 length is 12 residues. CDR1 and CDR2 (germline): SEHNR, FQNEAQ (reference sequence). CDR3: CATRGQEDIQYF. The CDR3 DNA reads as TGTGCCACCCGCGGACAGGAGGACATTCAGTACTTC.

This clonotype was detected many times. V is TRBV20-1 and J is TRBJ2-3; TRBD1 aligns across 8 bases. J was trimmed by 2 bases and V by 2 bases; bases with no gene match: 3. The CDR3 spans 14 residues. Germline loops: CDR1 DFQATT, CDR2 SNEGSKA (reference sequence). The CDR3: CSARSGQDTDTQYF. Written as DNA, the CDR3 is TGCAGTGCTAGATCGGGACAGGACACAGATACGCAGTATTTT.

V and J are TRBV7-8 and TRBJ2-1; D is uncertain. V lost 5 bases to trimming and J lost 12 bases, with 11 bases between them. Germline lookup yields CDR1 SGHVS and CDR2 FQNEAQ. This CDR3 spans 11 amino acids. The CDR3 sequence: CASSLRHVQFF. DNA of the CDR3: TGTGCCAGCAGCCTAAGGCATGTGCAGTTCTTC.

The V gene is TRBV9, the J gene TRBJ2-6; D is perhaps TRBD2 (6 bases). The germline gives CDR1 SGDLS, CDR2 YYNGEE. The germline V and J ends were trimmed by 0 bases and 5 bases, with 12 bases remaining between them. The CDR3 has 16 amino acids. Here the CDR3 DNA reads TGTGCCAGCAGCGTAGGAGGAGGGCATAGGGCCAACGTCCTGACTTTC. Amino acid sequence: CASSVGGGHRANVLTF.

This chain joins TRBV5-1 and TRBJ2-5, with D unclear. The DNA end is more similar to TRBJ2-7, so the J call may be wrong. CDR1 and CDR2 from the germline V gene are SGHRS and YFSETQ. The CDR3 runs to 13 residues. CDR3 DNA: TGCGCCAGCAACCCGGCCAGCTCCTACGAGCAGTACTTC. Translated: CASNPASSYEQYF.